These T cell receptor beta chains were read from a single sample in a study of blood T cells in healthy people across ages. TCRdb re-analysed the 5' RACE reads in MiXCR, keeping a single row per CDR3 protein. The sample holds hundreds of thousands of distinct CDR3 sequences; around 45% are singletons and the top ten take about 21%. The sample consisted of blood. All receptors come from a man in his fifties or sixties in good health. The CDR3 runs from the conserved cysteine through the conserved F or W. The D gene is left open where the match is weak. Some rows have no size entry. The others give once, few or many, or a class for an expanded clone.

v_gene	j_gene	d_gene	abundance	CDR3aa	CDR3nt
TRBV25-1	TRBJ1-6	-	-	CASSPAGGLGSPLHF	TGTGCCAGCAGTCCCGCGGGGGGCCTGGGGTCACCCCTCCACTTT
TRBV11-3	TRBJ2-5	-	many	CASSDRETQYF	TGCGCCAGCAGCGACAGAGAGACCCAGTACTTC
TRBV5-1	TRBJ1-2	-	-	CASSLGYNLSGYTF	TGCGCCAGCAGCTTGGGCTACAACCTATCTGGCTACACCTTC
TRBV28	TRBJ2-3	-	few	CASSFASSTDTQYF	TGTGCCAGCAGTTTTGCGAGTAGCACAGATACGCAGTATTTT
TRBV7-8	TRBJ1-1	TRBD1	-	CASSGRTGLAFF	TGTGCCAGCAGCGGGAGGACAGGTTTGGCTTTCTTT
TRBV4-1	TRBJ2-7	-	-	CASSQDPGRSTGYRYEQYF	TGCGCCAGCAGCCAAGATCCGGGTCGATCTACCGGCTATAGATACGAGCAGTACTTC
TRBV6-2/TRBV6-3	TRBJ1-2	-	few	CASSRTEYGYTF	TGTGCCAGCAGCCGGACCGAGTATGGCTACACCTTC
TRBV20-1	TRBJ1-4	TRBD1	-	CSAQGAFNEKLFF	TGCAGTGCCCAGGGGGCCTTTAATGAAAAACTGTTTTTT
TRBV6-6	TRBJ1-4	-	-	CASRQQGTNEKLFF	TGTGCCAGCAGGCAACAGGGAACTAATGAAAAACTGTTTTTT
TRBV15	TRBJ2-3	-	-	CATSRDPPGRISSTDTQYF	TGTGCCACCAGCAGAGACCCCCCGGGACGGATATCTAGCACAGATACGCAGTATTTT
TRBV7-2	TRBJ2-1	-	-	CASSLGSWGHNRNEQFF	TGTGCCAGCAGCTTAGGATCCTGGGGTCATAACAGGAATGAGCAGTTCTTC
TRBV20-1	TRBJ1-1	-	-	CSASGGEWTEAFF	TGCAGTGCCAGCGGGGGTGAATGGACTGAAGCTTTCTTT
TRBV6-5	TRBJ1-2	-	-	CASSLQAGAGYTF	TGTGCCAGCAGTTTACAGGCAGGGGCTGGCTACACCTTC
TRBV6-5	TRBJ2-5	TRBD1	-	CASSYFIPGQEREDRRETQYF	TGTGCCAGCAGTTACTTTATCCCGGGACAGGAAAGGGAAGATAGGAGGGAGACCCAGTACTTC
TRBV28	TRBJ2-1	-	-	CVSSVSRKNEQFF	TGTGTCAGCAGTGTATCCCGAAAAAATGAGCAGTTCTTC
TRBV30	TRBJ1-2	-	-	CAWSVQRVNCGYTF	TGTGCCTGGAGTGTACAGCGGGTTAACTGTGGCTACACCTTC
TRBV5-1	TRBJ2-3	TRBD2	once	CASSSSLAGAGTDTQYF	TGCGCCAGCAGCTCTTCACTAGCGGGGGCGGGGACAGATACGCAGTATTTT
TRBV29-1	TRBJ1-1	-	-	CSVADSLTEAFF	TGCAGCGTTGCAGACAGTCTCACTGAAGCTTTCTTT
TRBV2	TRBJ2-7	-	-	CASTRSGYEQDF	TGTGCCAGCACCCGCTCAGGGTACGAGCAGGACTTC
TRBV20-1	TRBJ2-7	TRBD2	few	CSATSGGGPREQYF	TGCAGTGCCACATCTGGCGGGGGGCCTCGCGAGCAGTACTTC
TRBV12-3/TRBV12-4	TRBJ2-3	-	-	CASSTMASTDTQYF	TGTGCCAGCAGTACGATGGCAAGCACAGATACGCAGTATTTT
TRBV9	TRBJ2-1	TRBD2	-	CASSVGEGNEQFF	TGTGCCAGCAGCGTAGGGGAGGGAAATGAGCAGTTCTTC
TRBV2	TRBJ2-5	-	-	CASSVGEETQYF	TGTGCCAGCAGTGTGGGCGAAGAGACCCAGTACTTC
TRBV10-3	TRBJ2-3	-	-	CAASRYEPDTQYF	TGTGCCGCTTCAAGGTATGAGCCAGATACGCAGTATTTT
TRBV7-2	TRBJ1-1	-	-	CASSLGATEAFF	TGTGCCAGCAGCCTCGGGGCCACTGAAGCTTTCTTT
TRBV9	TRBJ2-5	TRBD1	-	CASSEETGGWETQYF	TGTGCCAGCAGCGAGGAGACAGGGGGCTGGGAGACCCAGTACTTC
TRBV6-1	TRBJ2-1	TRBD2	few	CASSEMNGLAGSEQFF	TGTGCCAGCAGTGAAATGAACGGACTAGCGGGGTCTGAGCAGTTCTTC
TRBV20-1	TRBJ2-7	-	-	CSARPFQNNEQYF	TGCAGTGCTAGACCGTTCCAGAACAATGAGCAGTACTTC
TRBV7-9	TRBJ2-4	-	few	CASSLGDGTGLVKNIQYF	TGTGCCAGCAGCTTAGGGGACGGAACTGGCCTAGTCAAAAACATTCAGTACTTC
TRBV4-3	TRBJ1-4	TRBD1	few	CASSPGTGGGEKLFF	TGCGCCAGCAGCCCCGGGACAGGCGGTGGGGAAAAACTGTTTTTT
TRBV7-9	TRBJ2-5	-	few	CASINQETQYF	TGTGCCAGCATCAACCAAGAGACCCAGTACTTC
TRBV28	TRBJ2-5	TRBD2	-	CASRKIAGEGGQYF	TGTGCCAGCAGGAAGATAGCGGGGGAAGGCGGGCAGTACTTC
TRBV12-3/TRBV12-4	TRBJ2-1	TRBD2	few	CASSRGGIYNEQFF	TGTGCCAGCAGTCGCGGGGGGATATACAATGAGCAGTTCTTC
TRBV20-1	TRBJ2-7	TRBD1	few	CSALGQGGNEQYF	TGCAGTGCCCTGGGACAGGGTGGGAACGAGCAGTACTTC
TRBV10-3	TRBJ2-7	-	many	CAIMKDYEQYF	TGTGCCATCATGAAGGACTACGAGCAGTACTTC
TRBV20-1	TRBJ2-3	-	few	CSAKSRGGGPDTQYF	TGCAGTGCTAAATCCCGCGGTGGGGGGCCAGATACGCAGTATTTT
TRBV12-3/TRBV12-4	TRBJ2-2	TRBD2	-	CASSLGGGDKRTTGELFF	TGTGCCAGCAGTTTAGGCGGGGGGGACAAAAGGACCACCGGGGAGCTGTTTTTT
TRBV9	TRBJ2-7	TRBD1	once	CASSVGLPGQGSYEQYF	TGTGCCAGCAGCGTAGGTTTGCCGGGACAGGGTTCCTACGAGCAGTACTTC
TRBV5-1	TRBJ2-7	-	few	CASSYGPASSYEQYF	TGCGCCAGCAGCTACGGGCCAGCTAGCTCCTACGAGCAGTACTTC
TRBV5-6	TRBJ2-7	TRBD1	-	CASSLGRGRDEQYF	TGTGCCAGCAGCTTGGGCAGGGGGCGCGACGAGCAGTACTTC
TRBV7-2	TRBJ2-7	-	once	CASSLWDDEQYF	TGTGCCAGCAGCTTATGGGATGACGAGCAGTACTTC
TRBV15	TRBJ2-1	TRBD1	-	CATSREPTRGPAYNEQFF	TGTGCCACCAGCAGAGAACCCACCAGGGGGCCGGCTTACAATGAGCAGTTCTTC
TRBV30	TRBJ2-2	-	once	CAWSVWGGPSTGELFF	TGTGCCTGGAGTGTATGGGGGGGGCCGAGCACCGGGGAGCTGTTTTTT
TRBV7-9	TRBJ2-7	-	few	CASSPGGAQYEQYF	TGTGCCAGCAGCCCCGGCGGGGCTCAGTACGAGCAGTACTTC
TRBV24-1	TRBJ1-5	-	-	CATSDATASNQPQHF	TGTGCCACCAGTGATGCGACAGCAAGCAATCAGCCCCAGCATTTT